This TCR beta chain stems from a study of control samples from healthy donors and cancer patients. The table came from immunoSEQ multiplex PCR; TCRdb's copy has only in-frame clones and leaves some out. The table records roughly 120,000 clones, 88% of them present only once. The V end lost 2 bases, the J end lost 6 bases, and 11 bases lay between the germline ends. This CDR3 has 13 residues. Germline values: CDR1 MNHEY, CDR2 SVGAGI. V usage is TRBV6-5 and J usage is TRBJ2-7, with D maybe TRBD2 (7 bases). This receptor was identified in a man in his fifties or sixties in good health. The specimen was blood. Written as DNA, the CDR3 is TGTGCCAGCAGTTACCAGAGGGGGGGCGAGCAGTACTTC. This sequence encodes CASSYQRGGEQYF.